A single sample is the source of the 2 T cell receptor beta chains below, sequenced in a study of Tregs in tolerant kidney transplant recipients. The assay was immunoSEQ multiplex PCR, and TCRdb's table has in-frame clones only and misses some. The sample shows roughly 66,000 clones, approximately 92% of them seen only once. This specimen consisted of CD8+ T cells from blood, obtained before the transplant. The receptors derive from a human donor who received a combined kidney and bone marrow transplant.

This clone was picked up one time. The chain couples TRBV7-6 to TRBJ2-7, with 12 bases fitting TRBD1. V trimming: 5 bases; J trimming: 4 bases; junction bases outside the gene matches: 9. The CDR3 loop spans 16 amino acids. CDR1 is SGHVS, CDR2 FNYEAQ, per germline. As DNA, the CDR3 is TGTGCCAGCAGCCCGACGGGACAGGGGGCTCATTACGAGCAGTACTTC. Residues: CASSPTGQGAHYEQYF.

Regarding this clone: Other nucleotide sequences from this sample produce the same CDR3. The V gene is TRBV13, the J gene TRBJ1-6; TRBD1 matches 9 bases. The V gene's germline CDR1 is PRHDT and CDR2 FYEKMQ (reference sequence). The CDR3 contains 14 residues. Trimming took 5 bases from V and 7 from J; bases not matched to a gene: 3. The DNA of the CDR3 is TGTGCCAGCAGCGAAGGGACAGGGAATTCACCCCTCCACTTT. This encodes CASSEGTGNSPLHF.